Sequencing of this T cell receptor (beta chain) was carried out in a study of regulatory T cells in long-lasting Graves disease. Study background: Graves' disease counted as persistent after over 5 years of antithyroid drugs with positive TSH receptor antibodies.

This clonotype was found many times. Its antigen is still unknown. To make TCR beta libraries, researchers used iRepertoire HTBI primers and Arm-PCR of CDR3 regions. As processed by the authors: Across samples, 62 TRBV and around 14 TRBJ segments were found. TCRdb reprocessed the multiplex PCR reads via MiXCR and lists one record per CDR3 protein. These V and J calls are TCRdb output, not the study's own analysis. The repertoire holds 450,000 or so distinct CDR3 sequences, with around a fifth as singletons. The time point here: persistent/refractory GD, antithyroid drugs over 5 years with positive TRAb. The TCR library used RNA extracted from PBMCs. V was pared by 5 bases and J by 4 bases, with 14 bases between. The germline V gene encodes CDR1 LNHNV and CDR2 YYDKDF (reference sequence). There are 14 residues in the CDR3. Study-level findings and limits: Samples came from peripheral blood alone, without thyroid tissue.

This sample comprised peripheral blood mononuclear cells (PBMCs), obtained when the disease was refractory, from a patient treated with antithyroid drugs. J is TRBJ1-1 and V is TRBV15; a weak D match, TRBD1 (5 bases). The clonotype comes from a female donor with Graves disease. CDR3 in amino acids: CATSVSDGGTEAFF. CDR3 DNA: TGTGCCACCAGCGTAAGTGACGGGGGCACTGAAGCTTTCTTT.